The T cell receptor (beta chain) described here comes from a study of T cell responses to AZD1222 COVID-19 vaccine. CDR3 size: 16 residues. V shed 7 bases, J shed 2 bases, and the junction held 10 bases outside the gene matches. Germline CDR1 reads KGHDR; CDR2 reads SFDVKD. TCRdb's table, derived via immunoSEQ multiplex PCR, lists solely in-frame clones and lacks some. Of roughly 150,000 clones listed, around 88% are singletons. Study-wide results and caveats: Spike-spanning, vaccine-associated CD4 TCRs were dominant at 160-218 and 743-854.

Turning to this clone: Its antigen remains unidentified.

The chain has TRBV24-1 and TRBJ2-3; TRBD2 aligns across 8 bases. The receptor's source is an adult who received the AZD1222 COVID-19 vaccine. Specimen: peripheral blood, collected 28 days after the second AZD1222 dose. CDR3 sequence (DNA): TGTGCCACCAGCGGGCCGGGACTAGATAACACAGATACGCAGTATTTT. Translating gives CATSGPGLDNTDTQYF.